This TCR beta chain came from a study of T cell responses to AZD1222 COVID-19 vaccine. Study context: Both about-4-week and about-12-week second-dose recipients were combined. Whole-study results and caveats: Spike-wide vaccine-associated CD4 TCRs dominated at 160-218 and 743-854. Clonal diversity was possibly underestimated, and white British individuals and females predominated among donors.

Points on this clone: Antigen unknown.

The germline CDR1 and CDR2 sequences are LNHDA and SQIVND (reference sequence). J lost 5 bases, V lost 5 bases, and 5 bases had no gene match. The CDR3 runs to 16 residues. The repertoire was sequenced with immunoSEQ multiplex PCR; TCRdb's copy has only in-frame clones and lacks some. The sample consists of approximately 160,000 clones, 85% to 95% of them appearing once. Sequenced here: peripheral blood, sampled on day 0 of AZD1222 vaccination. The gene calls are TRBV19 and TRBJ2-3; 15 nucleotides line up with TRBD2. This receptor was identified in an adult in good health. CDR3 sequence: CASSLGTSGGLDTQYF. DNA of the CDR3: TGTGCCAGTAGTCTCGGGACTAGCGGGGGGTTAGATACGCAGTATTTT.